This T cell receptor (beta chain) was found in a study of T cells in Graves' hyperthyroidism and ophthalmopathy. There were TCR beta CDR3 regions amplified from RNA transcripts. With the HTBI primer set, the TCR CDR3 went through a first round of RT-PCR. TCRdb re-derived calls from the multiplex PCR reads in MiXCR, one entry per CDR3 protein. The repertoire consists of around 600,000 distinct CDR3 sequences, with 15% to 19% occurring once and the leading ten covering around 7.5%. V dropped 5 bases and J dropped 2 bases, with 13 bases sitting between them. This CDR3 region has 14 residues. This clonotype was counted at least ten times. Investigators excluded patients with uncontrolled infection, other autoimmune disease, pregnancy or lactation.

The sample taken for sequencing was blood. This rearrangement joins TRBV12-3 or TRBV12-4 to TRBJ2-7; the D gene is possibly TRBD1 (6 bases). The sequence derives from a woman aged 30 to 39 with Graves' hyperthyroidism. The CDR3 DNA reads TGTGCCAGCAGTACCGGGACATTGACCTACGAGCAGTACTTC. This codes for CASSTGTLTYEQYF.